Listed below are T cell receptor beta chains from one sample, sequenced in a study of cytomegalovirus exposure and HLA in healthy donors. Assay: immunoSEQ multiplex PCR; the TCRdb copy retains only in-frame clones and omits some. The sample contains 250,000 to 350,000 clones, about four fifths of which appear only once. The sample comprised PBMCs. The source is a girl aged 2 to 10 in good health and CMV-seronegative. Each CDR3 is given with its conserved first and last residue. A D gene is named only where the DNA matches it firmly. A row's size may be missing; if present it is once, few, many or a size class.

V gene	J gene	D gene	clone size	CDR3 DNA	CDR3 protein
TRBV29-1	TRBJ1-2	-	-	TGCAGCGCCGTACAGGGTCTTAACTATGGCTACACCTTC	CSAVQGLNYGYTF
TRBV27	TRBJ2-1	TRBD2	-	TGTGCCAGCAGTTTACAGGGTACCTTCGCGGGAGGAATCTCCTACAATGAGCAGTTCTTC	CASSLQGTFAGGISYNEQFF
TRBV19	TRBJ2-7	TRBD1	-	TGTGCCAGTAGTATATTTCGGACAGGGAGGCACGAGCAGTACTTC	CASSIFRTGRHEQYF
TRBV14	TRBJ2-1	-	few	TGTGCCAGCAGCCACCGGAACAGGGTTTACAATGAGCAGTTCTTC	CASSHRNRVYNEQFF
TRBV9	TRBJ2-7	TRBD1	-	TGTGCCAGCAGCGTCAATGGGGGGACAGGGATTTACGAGCAGTACTTC	CASSVNGGTGIYEQYF
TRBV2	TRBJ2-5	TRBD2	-	TGTGCCAGTACCGGGACTAGCGAGGGGACCCAGTACTTC	CASTGTSEGTQYF
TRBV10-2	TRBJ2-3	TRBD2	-	TGCGCCAGCAGTGAGTCGATACTAGCGGGAGTCCCTCAGCTGGATACGCAGTATTTT	CASSESILAGVPQLDTQYF
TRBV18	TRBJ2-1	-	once	TGTGCCAGCTCATTAGCTCAAGGTCAGTACAATGAGCAGTTCTTC	CASSLAQGQYNEQFF
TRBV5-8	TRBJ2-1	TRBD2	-	TGTGCCAGCAGCCCGAGCGGGGGGCTCTACAATGAGCAGTTCTTC	CASSPSGGLYNEQFF
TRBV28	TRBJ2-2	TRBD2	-	TGTGCCAGCAGTACCCCCCTCGGGACTAGCGGGGGCATGAACACCGGGGAGCTGTTTTTT	CASSTPLGTSGGMNTGELFF
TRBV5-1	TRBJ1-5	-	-	TGCGCCAGCAGCCCGGACTATAGCAATCAGCCCCAGCATTTT	CASSPDYSNQPQHF
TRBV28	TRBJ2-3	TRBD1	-	TGTGCCAGCAGTTCCGACAGGGAAGTTTTTGATACGCAGTATTTT	CASSSDREVFDTQYF
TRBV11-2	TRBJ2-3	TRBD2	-	TGTGCCAGCAGCCCCGTGGGGGGGGGTGCCGATACGCAGTATTTT	CASSPVGGGADTQYF
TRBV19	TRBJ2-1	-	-	TGTGCCAGTAGTTGGAGGGAAGGCTCCTACAATGAGCAGTTCTTC	CASSWREGSYNEQFF
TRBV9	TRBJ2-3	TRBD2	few	TGTGCCAGCAGCGTATCGTCTAGCGGTCACACAGATACGCAGTATTTT	CASSVSSSGHTDTQYF
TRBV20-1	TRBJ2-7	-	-	TGCAGTGCTAGTGACAGCTACGAGCAGTACTTC	CSASDSYEQYF
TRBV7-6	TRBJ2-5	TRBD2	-	TGTGCCAGCAGCCTGACTAGCGGAAGGGGAGAGACCCAGTACTTC	CASSLTSGRGETQYF
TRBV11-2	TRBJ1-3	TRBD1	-	TGTGCCAGCAGCCCCACACCTCAGGGGGAAAACACCATATATTTT	CASSPTPQGENTIYF
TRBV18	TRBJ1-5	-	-	TGTGCCAGCTCGCCCGTGGCGTTAGCAAACCAGCCCCAGCATTTT	CASSPVALANQPQHF
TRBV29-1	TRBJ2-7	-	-	TGCAGCGTTATCCCCCGATGGGCTACTAGCTACGAGCAGTACTTC	CSVIPRWATSYEQYF
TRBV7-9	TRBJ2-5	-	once	TGTGCCAGCAGCTTAGCGGGGCTCCAAGAGACCCAGTACTTC	CASSLAGLQETQYF
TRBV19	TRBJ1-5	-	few	TGTGCCAGTAGGGTAGTCGGGAATAGCAATCAGCCCCAGCATTTT	CASRVVGNSNQPQHF
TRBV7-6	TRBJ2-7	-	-	TGTGCCAGCGGCAAAAATCCGGGAACCTACGAGCAGTACTTC	CASGKNPGTYEQYF
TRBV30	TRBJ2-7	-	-	TGTGCCTGGAGTGTCCAATCCCCCCACGAGCAGTACTTC	CAWSVQSPHEQYF
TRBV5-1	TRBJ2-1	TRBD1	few	TGCGCCAGCAGCTTTCACGGGACAGGTTTCGATGAGCAGTTCTTC	CASSFHGTGFDEQFF
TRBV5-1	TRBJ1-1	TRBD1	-	TGCGCCAGCAGCTCGACAGGGGAAACTGAAGCTTTCTTT	CASSSTGETEAFF
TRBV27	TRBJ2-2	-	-	TGTGCCAGCTGGGAGGACACCGGGGAGCTGTTTTTT	CASWEDTGELFF
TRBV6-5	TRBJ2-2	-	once	TGTGCCAGCAAACAGGGGAACACCGGGGAGCTGTTTTTT	CASKQGNTGELFF
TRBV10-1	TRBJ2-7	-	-	TGCGCCAGCAGTGAAAAAGGCCTAACTACCTACGAGCAGTACTTC	CASSEKGLTTYEQYF
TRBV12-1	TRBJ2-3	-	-	TGTGCCAGCAGCTTTTCCGTAAGTCACAGGGATACAGATACGCAGTATTTT	CASSFSVSHRDTDTQYF
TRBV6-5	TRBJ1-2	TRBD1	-	TGTGCCAGCAGTTACACCTGGACAGGGGCTAACTATGGCTACACCTTC	CASSYTWTGANYGYTF
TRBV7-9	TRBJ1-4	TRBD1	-	TGTGCCAGCAGCTCCCAGGGGGCTAATGAAAAACTGTTTTTT	CASSSQGANEKLFF
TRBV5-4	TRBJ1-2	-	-	TGTGCCAGCAGCTTGGTTGGGGGCGGCTACACCTTC	CASSLVGGGYTF
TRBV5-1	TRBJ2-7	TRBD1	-	TGCGCCAGCAGTCGGGGACAGGGTACTTCCTACGAGCAGTACTTC	CASSRGQGTSYEQYF
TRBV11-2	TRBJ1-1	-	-	TGTGCCAGTGGAGGGAACACTGAAGCTTTCTTT	CASGGNTEAFF
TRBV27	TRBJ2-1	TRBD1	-	TGTGCCAGCAGGACAGGGGGCGCGGAGAGCAATGAGCAGTTCTTC	CASRTGGAESNEQFF
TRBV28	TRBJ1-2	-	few	TGTGCCAGCTGGGGGCACGCTACGTGGATCTATGGCTACACCTTC	CASWGHATWIYGYTF
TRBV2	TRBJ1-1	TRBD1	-	TGTGCCAGCAGTTATTCCGGGACAGGGGACACTGAAGCTTTCTTT	CASSYSGTGDTEAFF